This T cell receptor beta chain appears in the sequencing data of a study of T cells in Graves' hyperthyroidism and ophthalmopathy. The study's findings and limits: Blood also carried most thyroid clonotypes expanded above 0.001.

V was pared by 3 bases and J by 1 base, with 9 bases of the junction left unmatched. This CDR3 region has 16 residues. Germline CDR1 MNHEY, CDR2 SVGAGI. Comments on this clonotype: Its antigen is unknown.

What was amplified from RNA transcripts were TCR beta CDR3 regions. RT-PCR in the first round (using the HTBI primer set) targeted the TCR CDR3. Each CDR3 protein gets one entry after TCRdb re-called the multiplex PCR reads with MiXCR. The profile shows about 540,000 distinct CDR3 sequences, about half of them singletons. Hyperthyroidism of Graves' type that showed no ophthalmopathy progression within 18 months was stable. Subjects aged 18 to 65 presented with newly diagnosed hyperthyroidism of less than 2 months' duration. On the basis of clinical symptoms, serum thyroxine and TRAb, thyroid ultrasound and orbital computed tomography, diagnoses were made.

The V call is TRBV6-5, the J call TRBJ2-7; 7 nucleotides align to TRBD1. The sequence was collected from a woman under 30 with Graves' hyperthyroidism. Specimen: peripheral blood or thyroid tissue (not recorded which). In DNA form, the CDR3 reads TGTGCCAGCAGTTATTCGAAAGGGACAGCTTCCTACGAGCAGTACTTC. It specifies CASSYSKGTASYEQYF.